This T cell receptor (beta chain) emerged from a study of blood T cell repertoires in COVID-19. Study in general: Both acute and convalescent COVID-19 samples were obtained from the United States, Italy and Spain. T cells, B-cell-depleted T cells, or PBMCs supplied cDNA or gDNA.

The junction had 8 bases not matched to a gene; V was cut back by 4 bases and J by 5 bases. Germline lookup yields CDR1 KGHSH and CDR2 LQKENI. CDR3 size: 16 residues. In the original workflow: For nucleated cells, counts were estimated from reference gene primer amplification. Sequencing used immunoSEQ multiplex PCR; TCRdb keeps in-frame clones, though not all of them. V and J calls and clone size follow that table, whereas D and trimming were derived from the DNA. Counted here are some 150,000 clones, around 87% occurring once; the ten biggest clones make up roughly 37%. This rearrangement joins TRBV18 to TRBJ1-6, with 7 bases identical to TRBD1. Sequencing was performed on peripheral blood. The TCR was taken from a man aged 50 to 59 who had recovered from COVID-19. CDR3: CASSLSGQVNNSPLHF. The CDR3 nucleotides read TGTGCCAGCTCACTCTCTGGACAGGTTAATAATTCACCCCTCCACTTT.